This entry lists 30 T cell receptor beta chains sequenced from one sample in a study of tumor-infiltrating lymphocytes in primary liver carcinoma. The tissue used was unsorted bulk material of about 19-31 mg. RNA and DNA were co-extracted from it with the AllPrep DNA/RNA mini kit. Researchers generated TCR beta cDNA from about 530 ng of total RNA, relying on a constant-region primer. Three nested multiplex PCR rounds of slightly modified ARM-PCR generated TCR beta libraries. With TRBV1-TRBV30 forward primers and a C-beta reverse primer, the first two PCR rounds were run for about 10 cycles each. TCRdb itself ran the multiplex PCR reads through MiXCR, one entry per CDR3 protein. The sample yields fewer than 85,000 distinct CDR3 sequences, under 75% seen once. What was sequenced was tumor-adjacent normal liver tissue. These receptors came from a man aged 40-49 years with primary liver carcinoma and hepatitis B virus infection.

On this clonotype itself: Being one base from a much bigger clone, this may be a read error. The chain joins TRBV24-1 to TRBJ2-1; no firm D call. The CDR3 has 14 residues. Germline CDR1 is KGHDR and CDR2 is SFDVKD. The chain's CDR3 is CATTDTQTANEQFF. The CDR3 DNA reads as TGTGCCACCACTGATACCCAAACGGCCAATGAGCAGTTCTTC.

To note about this clonotype: No conserved phenylalanine or tryptophan ends this CDR3, so it is likely a read error. The V gene is TRBV28, the J gene TRBJ2-7; no reliable D call. CDR3 length equals 14 residues. Trimming took off 1 base at V and 7 bases at J, with 14 bases between the two ends. The germline gives CDR1 MDHEN, CDR2 SYDVKM. CDR3 in amino acids: CASSLFALDGEQYL. The CDR3 DNA sequence: TGTGCCAGCAGTTTATTCGCTCTGGATGGAGAGCAGTACCTC.

With regard to this clonotype: One end of the junction fails to match germline, which may point to a read error. V gene TRBV5-4 combines with J gene TRBJ1-1; tentative D call: TRBD1 (6 bases). The CDR3 is 13 residues long. Germline values: CDR1 SGHNT, CDR2 YYREEE (reference sequence). CDR3 bases: TGTGCCAGCAGCTTGGTTGGTGGGGGCAAAGCTTTATTT. Its translation is CASSLVGGGKALF.

Many counts were recorded for this clonotype. The chain joins TRBV5-5 to TRBJ2-1; TRBD1 matches at 7 bases. Trimming cost V 4 bases and J 4 bases; bases outside gene matches: 23. The length of the CDR3 is 20 residues. The V gene's germline CDR1 is SGHKS and CDR2 YYEKEE (reference sequence). The CDR3 here is CASSQKQGNNFGPGYNEQFF. CDR3 bases: TGTGCCAGCAGCCAAAAACAGGGGAACAATTTCGGGCCGGGGTACAATGAGCAGTTCTTC.

The chain combines TRBV11-2 with TRBJ2-7, with TRBD2 as a possible D gene (6 bases). CDR1 is SGHAT and CDR2 is FQNNGV in the germline V gene. The CDR3 has 13 residues. Here the CDR3 DNA reads TGTGTCAACAGTTTCGGAGGGGCTAGCGAGCAGTACTTC. Translated: CVNSFGGASEQYF.

About this clonotype itself: The germline gene is not matched at one end of the junction; a read error may be the cause. DNA of the CDR3: TGCGCCGGCAGCTCAGGACTAGCGGACCCTACAAATACGCAGTATTTT. Protein sequence: CAGSSGLADPTNTQYF. The V gene is TRBV5-1, the J gene TRBJ2-3; 10 bases align to TRBD2. Germline CDR1 SGHRS, CDR2 YFSETQ. The CDR3 is 16 residues long.

This clonotype was picked up one time. CDR3 nucleotide sequence: TGTGCCAGCGGCTCGGCAAGGCAGAGGGCTGCGGACGGGCAGTACTTC. Translated: CASGSARQRAADGQYF. The J gene is TRBJ2-7, the V gene TRBV6-5; a weak D match, TRBD2 (5 bases). CDR3 length equals 16 residues. Germline CDR1 reads MNHEY; CDR2 reads SVGAGI. V was shortened by 8 bases and J by 9 bases, with 29 bases between the two germline ends.

Regarding this clonotype: Just one base apart from a much larger clone, this may be a read error. Because the CDR3 is missing its conserved closing phenylalanine or tryptophan, this is likely a read error. The chain is built from TRBV5-6 and TRBJ2-7; the match to TRBD2 covers 9 bases. V gave up 4 bases and J gave up 0 bases; unmatched junction bases: 8. Germline lookup yields CDR1 SGHDT and CDR2 YYEEEE. The CDR3 is 16 residues long. CDR3 coding DNA: TGTGCCAGCAGCAATACTTGGCGGGAGGGCTCCTACGAGCAGTACATC. It translates to CASSNTWREGSYEQYI.

This clonotype was detected ten times or more. This sequence joins TRBV12-3 or TRBV12-4 and TRBJ2-2, with 9 bases lining up with TRBD2. Trimming at V came to 6 bases and at J to 6 bases, leaving 11 bases not matched to a gene. The length of the CDR3 is 16 residues. CDR3 sequence (DNA): TGTGCCAGCAGACCCTTAGCGGGAGCGGGCGCCGGGGAGCTGTTTTTT. This sequence encodes CASRPLAGAGAGELFF.

The V call is TRBV28, the J call TRBJ1-1; D is uncertain. V was pared by 5 bases and J by 6 bases, with 16 bases between. The germline V gene has CDR1 MDHEN and CDR2 SYDVKM. The CDR3 length is 14 residues. CDR3 loop: CASSERGENAEAFF. As DNA, the CDR3 is TGTGCCAGCAGTGAGCGGGGAGAAAACGCTGAAGCTTTCTTT.

A note on this clonotype: An end of the junction differs from the germline gene, which may be a read error. The gene calls are TRBV5-1 and TRBJ1-1; possible D gene TRBD1, 5 bases. CDR3 length: 15 residues. Germline CDR1 SGHRS, CDR2 YFSETQ. CDR3 residues: CASSLAGGARTGAFF. CDR3 nucleotides: TGCGCCAGCAGCTTGGCCGGAGGGGCAAGGACTGGAGCTTTCTTT. Full variable domain (rest looked up from reference TRBV5-1 and TRBJ1-1): KAGVTQTPRYLIKTRGQQVTLSCSPISGHRSVSWYQQTPGQGLQFLFEYFSETQRNKGNFPGRFSGRQFSNSRSEMNVSTLELGDSALYLCASSLAGGARTGAFFGQGTRLTVV.

With regard to this clonotype: The junction differs from germline at one of its ends, possibly a read error. The CDR3 loop is CTSSPIEGGNQPQHF. The CDR3 nucleotides read TGCACCAGCAGTCCCATAGAGGGGGGCAATCAGCCTCAGCATTTT. The V gene is TRBV4-1, the J gene TRBJ1-5; D perhaps matches TRBD1 (6 bases). Germline lookup yields CDR1 MGHRA and CDR2 YSYEKL. The length of the CDR3 is 15 residues.

CDR3 amino acids: CASSLPVGGGMIETQYF. CDR3 DNA: TGTGCCAGCAGTTTACCTGTTGGTGGCGGGATGATTGAGACCCAGTACTTC. The chain employs TRBV28 and TRBJ2-5, with TRBD2 as a possible D gene (6 bases). Germline lookup yields CDR1 MDHEN and CDR2 SYDVKM. CDR3 length: 17 residues. V dropped 2 bases and J dropped 5 bases, with 21 bases sitting between them.

About this clonotype: A much larger clone lies a single base off, so this may be a read error. V gene TRBV9 combines with J gene TRBJ2-7; 8 bases match TRBD1. The CDR3 runs to 14 residues. The germline gives CDR1 SGDLS, CDR2 YYNGEE. In DNA, the CDR3 is TGTGCCAACAGCGTAGAACAGGGGGGCTACGAGCAGTACTTC. This gives the protein CANSVEQGGYEQYF.

Regarding this clonotype: Compared with germline, one end of the junction differs, possibly owing to a read error. V and J are TRBV12-3 or TRBV12-4 and TRBJ2-1; TRBD2 matches 13 bases. The CDR3 consists of 16 residues. CDR3 residues: CDSSHGLAGAADEQFF. The CDR3 DNA reads TGTGACAGCAGTCATGGACTAGCGGGAGCGGCGGACGAGCAGTTCTTC.

CDR3 amino acids: CASSATVTNEQFF. CDR3 nucleotides: TGTGCCAGTAGCGCAACCGTGACTAATGAGCAGTTCTTC. The rearrangement joins TRBV5-4 to TRBJ2-1; tentative D call: TRBD2 (5 bases). The CDR3 is 13 amino acids. Germline values: CDR1 SGHNT, CDR2 YYREEE (reference sequence). Trimming removed 8 bases at V and 7 bases at J, with 16 bases between.

This clonotype was counted only a few times. An end of the junction does not agree with germline; a read error may underlie this. CDR3 loop: CASSSASANTGELFF. CDR3 DNA: TGTGCCAGCAGCTCGGCTAGCGCGAACACCGGGGAGCTGTTTTTC. The rearrangement uses TRBV5-4 and TRBJ2-2, with D perhaps matching TRBD2 (6 bases). The germline V gene encodes CDR1 SGHNT and CDR2 YYREEE (reference sequence). CDR3 length: 15 residues.

The chain couples TRBV25-1 to TRBJ2-5; TRBD2 matches 12 bases. The CDR3 runs 16 residues. J gave up 5 bases and V 6 bases, and 10 bases lay outside the gene matches. The germline V gene has CDR1 MGHDK and CDR2 SYGVNS. The CDR3 protein is CASRLTSGSPRETQYF. CDR3 bases: TGTGCCAGCAGATTGACTAGCGGGAGCCCTCGGGAGACCCAGTACTTC.

On this clonotype itself: This may come from a read error, since a much larger clone is one base off. The V gene is TRBV10-3, the J gene TRBJ2-3, with D unresolved. This CDR3 comprises 14 residues. CDR1 and CDR2 (germline): ENHRY, SYGVKD. The CDR3 DNA reads as TGTGCCATCAGTGTAACGACTTACACAGATATGCAGTATTTT. Translated, it gives CAISVTTYTDMQYF.

This clonotype was seen repeatedly, ten times or more. This rearrangement joins TRBV10-2 to TRBJ2-7, with 10 bases matching TRBD1. Germline values: CDR1 WSHSY, CDR2 SAAADI. The CDR3 runs 14 residues. V trimming: 6 bases; J trimming: 5 bases; junction bases outside the gene matches: 7. The chain's CDR3 is CASSRDRGIDEQYF. The CDR3 DNA is TGCGCCAGCAGCCGGGACAGGGGTATCGACGAGCAGTACTTC.

The chain is built from TRBV11-1 and TRBJ2-4; D is perhaps TRBD2 (6 bases). The V end was cut by 8 bases, the J end by 7 bases, with 18 bases between. Looked up from germline, CDR1 is SGHAT and CDR2 is FQDESV (reference sequence). This CDR3 has 14 amino acids. The CDR3 bases are TGTGCCAGCGGCCAGCAGACGGGGGACAACATTCAGTACTTC. Protein: CASGQQTGDNIQYF.

As for this clonotype: One end of the junction is discordant with germline, which a read error may explain. This sequence joins TRBV18 and TRBJ1-2, with D unresolved. This CDR3 has 16 residues. Looked up from germline, CDR1 is KGHSH and CDR2 is LQKENI. The CDR3 spells CANSLTPGERDYGYTF. The CDR3, as DNA: TGTGCCAACTCACTTACTCCGGGAGAGAGGGACTATGGCTACACCTTC.

A word on this clonotype: A much larger clone differs by one base, so this may be a read error. The chain uses TRBV7-9 and TRBJ1-4; 7 bases are a match to TRBD1. The CDR3 runs 14 residues. Germline CDR1 is SEHNR and CDR2 is FQNEAQ (reference sequence). V was pared by 5 bases and J by 6 bases, with 6 bases of the junction left unmatched. The CDR3 bases are TGTGCCAGCAGCCACGACAGGGATGATGAAAAACTGTTTTTT. Its protein product is CASSHDRDDEKLFF.

The sample holds one count of this clonotype. This may stem from a read error, because a much larger clone lies one nucleotide away. The chain employs TRBV5-1 and TRBJ2-5; no reliable D call. CDR3 size: 14 residues. Germline V gene sequence: CDR1 SGHRS, CDR2 YFSETQ. The CDR3 coding sequence is TGCGCCAGCAGCTTGGAAGTAAATGAAGAGATCCAGTACTTC. Its protein product is CASSLEVNEEIQYF.

A remark on this clonotype: One end of the junction fails to match germline, which may point to a read error. The chain joins TRBV2 to TRBJ1-5; no firm D call. The germline gives CDR1 SNHLY, CDR2 FYNNEI. The CDR3 covers 13 residues. The chain's CDR3 is CASNDQPGQPQHF. DNA of the CDR3: TGTGCCAGCAATGATCAACCTGGTCAGCCCCAGCATTTC.

With regard to this clonotype: A junction boundary mismatches the germline segment, possibly from a read error. The chain carries TRBV30 and TRBJ2-7, with a weak D call TRBD1 (5 bases). Germline V lookup: CDR1 GTSNPN, CDR2 SVGIG (reference sequence). The CDR3 is 13 residues long. CDR3 sequence reads: CVWSGSRAYEQYF. The CDR3, as DNA: TGTGTCTGGAGTGGAAGCAGGGCCTACGAGCAGTACTTC.

Of note for this clonotype: As the CDR3 is not closed by the conserved phenylalanine or tryptophan, this likely results from a read error. The chain has TRBV25-1 and TRBJ2-5; 12 bases line up with TRBD2. The V gene's germline CDR1 is MGHDK and CDR2 SYGVNS. The CDR3 contains 16 residues. V shed 6 bases and J 4 bases; nucleotides not matched to a gene: 9. This chain's CDR3 is CASRSTSGSPRETQYL. In nucleotides, the CDR3 is TGTGCCAGCAGATCGACTAGCGGGAGCCCTCGAGAGACCCAGTACTTA.

This chain joins TRBV7-2 and TRBJ2-2; no reliable D call. The CDR3 runs to 18 residues. The germline V gene has CDR1 SGHTA and CDR2 FQGNSA. V lost 3 bases and J lost 1, with 18 bases in between. The CDR3 region has the DNA TGTGCCAGCAGCTTTGCTGTGGGCGGACCGATGAACACCGGGGAGCTGTTTTTT. It specifies CASSFAVGGPMNTGELFF.

This clonotype was found once. A junction end diverges from the germline sequence, so it may reflect a read error. This sequence joins TRBV12-3 or TRBV12-4 and TRBJ2-7, with D hard to call. The length of the CDR3 is 12 residues. The CDR3, as DNA: TGTCCCAGCAGCCAGACCCGGGACGAGCAGTACTTC. As protein: CPSSQTRDEQYF.

CDR3 in amino acids: CATGASGSPLHF. In nucleotides, the CDR3 is TGCGCCACGGGCGCGAGTGGCTCACCCCTCCACTTT. The rearrangement joins TRBV23-1 to TRBJ1-6; no clear D. TRBV23-1 is an ORF, with its function uncertain. CDR3 length: 12 residues. The V and J ends lost 10 bases and 10 bases respectively, with 14 bases between them.